Listed here are 17 T cell receptor beta chains from one sample, sequenced in a study of chemoradiotherapy in HPV16-positive cancers. Data came from immunoSEQ multiplex PCR; TCRdb stores just in-frame clones and leaves some out. The sample has 500 or so clones; 88% are singletons. This sample comprised tumor tissue, obtained from a patient who underwent chemoradiotherapy. The receptor source for this set is a human donor with HPV-associated anogenital cancer.

This clone was picked up one time. V is TRBV9 and J is TRBJ2-3; TRBD1 might be the D (5 bases). CDR3 length: 14 residues. The ends were cut back, 3 bases at V and 1 base at J, with 9 bases in the middle. CDR1 is SGDLS, CDR2 YYNGEE, per germline. CDR3 nucleotides: TGTGCCAGCAGCGCCGAAGGGGGCACAGATACGCAGTATTTT. It specifies CASSAEGGTDTQYF.

The rearrangement links TRBV6-6 to TRBJ2-7, with 10 bases matching TRBD2. CDR1 is MNHNY, CDR2 SVGAGI, per germline (reference sequence). V shed 8 bases, J shed 6 bases, and the junction held 13 bases outside the gene matches. CDR3 length equals 15 residues. The CDR3 sequence is CASSPVGTSESEQYF. DNA for the CDR3: TGTGCCAGCTCACCGGTCGGGACTAGCGAATCCGAGCAGTACTTC.

This clone was seen just once. The chain links TRBV18 to TRBJ1-6; a possible D gene is TRBD1 (5 bases). Germline CDR1 and CDR2: KGHSH and LQKENI. There are 18 residues in the CDR3. V was trimmed by 2 bases and J by 6 bases, leaving 20 bases between them. CDR3 sequence reads: CASSPISLAWQGNSPLHF. In DNA, the CDR3 is TGTGCCAGCTCACCAATCTCGCTCGCGTGGCAGGGTAATTCACCCCTCCACTTT.

The CDR3 region has the DNA TGTGCCAGCAGCTTAGAAGCAGGGACAGATACGCAGTATTTT. Protein: CASSLEAGTDTQYF. The V call is TRBV11-3, the J call TRBJ2-3; the D gene is possibly TRBD1 (5 bases). Trimming removed 0 bases from V and 3 bases from J, with 7 bases in between. The CDR3 sequence is 14 residues long. Germline-derived CDR1 and CDR2 are SGHNT and YENEEA.

This chain connects TRBV5-1 to TRBJ1-6; 7 nucleotides line up with TRBD1. The V gene's germline CDR1 is SGHRS and CDR2 YFSETQ. The V and J ends lost 3 bases and 8 bases, in that order; junction bases with no gene match: 5. The CDR3 contains 14 residues. CDR3 protein: CASSYGQVDSPLHF. CDR3 DNA sequence: TGCGCCAGCAGCTATGGACAGGTAGATTCACCCCTCCACTTT.

The V call is TRBV16, the J call TRBJ1-5; D is perhaps TRBD1 (5 bases). V was cut by 2 bases and J by 4 bases, with 9 bases left in between. CDR3 length: 14 amino acids. From germline, CDR1 is KGHSY and CDR2 FQNENV. The CDR3 DNA reads as TGTGCCAGCAGCCAACTCGAGGGGAATCAGCCCCAGCATTTT. It yields the protein CASSQLEGNQPQHF.

Only one count was recorded for this clone. The chain recombines TRBV7-9 with TRBJ1-4, with D tentatively TRBD1 (6 bases). The length of the CDR3 is 13 residues. V lost 5 bases, J lost 13 bases, and 17 bases lay in between. Looked up from germline, CDR1 is SEHNR and CDR2 is FQNEAQ (reference sequence). CDR3 DNA: TGTGCCAGCAGCCCGGGAGGCGGGACACTACTGTTTTTT. The encoded protein is CASSPGGGTLLFF.

The chain carries TRBV13 and TRBJ1-1, with D tentatively TRBD1 (5 bases). The germline V gene encodes CDR1 PRHDT and CDR2 FYEKMQ (reference sequence). The CDR3 length is 14 residues. Trimming pared 3 bases from V and 5 bases from J, leaving 13 bases between. The CDR3, as DNA: TGTGCCAGCAGCTTGGGCCAGGGAGGAACTGAAGCTTTCTTT. Translation gives CASSLGQGGTEAFF.

The chain couples TRBV7-2 to TRBJ2-6; D is perhaps TRBD2 (6 bases). V lost 3 bases to trimming and J lost 0 bases, with 9 bases between them. The CDR3 runs 16 residues. Germline loops: CDR1 SGHTA, CDR2 FQGNSA. For the CDR3, the DNA is TGTGCCAGCAGCTTCGCGGGAAACTCTGGGGCCAACGTCCTGACTTTC. Residues: CASSFAGNSGANVLTF.

The rearrangement links TRBV19 to TRBJ2-5; 12 bases are a match to TRBD2. J gave up 5 bases and V 6 bases, and 7 bases lay outside the gene matches. The germline CDR1 and CDR2 sequences are LNHDA and SQIVND (reference sequence). The CDR3 extends over 15 amino acids. For the CDR3, the DNA is TGTGCCAGTAGCCTAGCGGGGGGGCCGCGGGAGACCCAGTACTTC. Translated: CASSLAGGPRETQYF.

This chain uses TRBV9 with TRBJ1-1; possible D gene TRBD1, 5 bases. Germline CDR1 reads SGDLS; CDR2 reads YYNGEE. This CDR3 region has 14 residues. V dropped 3 bases and J dropped 7 bases, with 16 bases sitting between them. The CDR3 nucleotides are TGTGCCAGCAGCGCGTCCGGGACTGGGCGTGAAGCTTTCTTT. The encoded protein is CASSASGTGREAFF.

This clone was found once. The V and J genes are TRBV4-1 and TRBJ2-5, with D possibly being TRBD2 (5 bases). This CDR3 comprises 15 residues. V was clipped by 2 bases and J by 2 bases, with 12 bases between them. Germline values: CDR1 MGHRA, CDR2 YSYEKL. In DNA, the CDR3 is TGCGCCAGCAGCCAAAGTTCCCTAGCACAAGAGACCCAGTACTTC. Protein product: CASSQSSLAQETQYF.

The V and J genes are TRBV11-2 and TRBJ2-3; 8 nucleotides line up with TRBD2. This CDR3 is 14 amino acids long. Germline V gene data show CDR1 as SGHAT and CDR2 as FQNNGV. V lost 9 bases to trimming and J lost 8 bases; unmatched junction nucleotides: 13. DNA for the CDR3: TGTGCCAGTACCGGAGCGGGGGCCCATGGTACGCAGTATTTT. Its translation: CASTGAGAHGTQYF.

The genes are TRBV29-1 and TRBJ2-1; 7 bases map to TRBD1. The CDR3 extends over 16 amino acids. CDR1 is SQVTM and CDR2 is ANQGSEA in the germline V gene. V was pared by 0 bases and J by 0 bases, with 5 bases of the junction left unmatched. In DNA, the CDR3 is TGCAGCGTTGAAGATCCGGACAGGAGCTCCTACAATGAGCAGTTCTTC. Translating gives CSVEDPDRSSYNEQFF.

This clone occurred once. V is TRBV15 and J is TRBJ2-7; TRBD1 matches at 9 bases. Germline trimming cut 2 bases from V and 7 bases from J; bases unmatched to any gene: 6. This CDR3 has 14 amino acids. Looked up from germline, CDR1 is LNHNV and CDR2 is YYDKDF (reference sequence). The CDR3 coding sequence is TGTGCCACCAGCAGACTAGGGACAGGGATGGAGCAGTACTTC. It translates to CATSRLGTGMEQYF.

For the CDR3, the DNA is TGTGCCACCAGGCCGGGGGGCGAAGGGGATCAGCCCCAGCATTTT. It codes for CATRPGGEGDQPQHF. The rearrangement joins TRBV15 to TRBJ1-5; possible D gene TRBD1, 6 bases. V was trimmed by 6 bases and J by 5 bases, leaving 17 bases between them. CDR3 length equals 15 residues. Germline CDR1 is LNHNV and CDR2 is YYDKDF (reference sequence).

The chain has TRBV5-6 and TRBJ2-7, with D possibly TRBD1 on 5 matching bases. Germline values: CDR1 SGHDT, CDR2 YYEEEE. The ends were cut back, 5 bases at V and 11 bases at J, with 23 bases in the middle. This CDR3 contains 14 residues. The CDR3 region is CASRPARGPLLEYF. CDR3 bases: TGTGCCAGCAGACCGGCAAGGGGTCCCCTTTTGGAGTACTTC.